What follows describes a single T cell receptor (beta chain). Its cognate antigen is unknown. The junction and the germline gene differ at one end; a read error may be behind it. This specimen belongs to a study of Ad26.COV2.S vaccination and SARS-CoV-2 variants. About the research overall: Administration of Ad26.COV2.S was intramuscular, either once or twice 56 days apart. Study conclusions and caveats: Vaccine recipients surpassed placebo recipients in spike-specific TCR breadth.

The treatment is: about 20 received Ad26.COV2.S at low or high dose, single or two shots; 5 received placebo; per-sample allocation not given. At day 63 after the first vaccine or placebo injection, samples were drawn. Its platform was an Ad26 vector, and its expressed antigen was Wuhan-strain SARS-CoV-2 spike. The repertoire was sequenced with immunoSEQ multiplex PCR; TCRdb's copy has only in-frame clones and lacks some. The table shows 300,000 to 400,000 clones, with around nine tenths occurring only once. This clonotype originated in a person between 18 and 65 years old who received the Ad26.COV2.S COVID-19 vaccine or a placebo. Sequenced material: peripheral blood, taken in a trial of Ad26.COV2.S vaccine versus placebo.

CDR3 region: CASSMAVSNPGELFF. Written as DNA, the CDR3 is TGTGCCAGTAGTATGGCTGTTTCGAACCCCGGGGAGCTGTTTTTT. The chain combines TRBV19 with TRBJ2-2; D call uncertain. This CDR3 is built from 15 residues. Germline CDR1 reads LNHDA; CDR2 reads SQIVND (reference sequence).